This T cell receptor beta chain was documented in a study of blood T cell repertoires in COVID-19. Study background: Samples of COVID-19 (acute and convalescent) were obtained from the United States, Italy and Spain. PBMCs, B-cell-depleted T cells, or T cells were the source of the cDNA or gDNA that made up the material.

Generated by immunoSEQ multiplex PCR, the TCRdb table keeps only in-frame clones and is missing some. The sample shows about 250,000 clones, approximately 80% of them seen only once. The CDR3 is 14 residues long. V was pared by 0 bases and J by 6 bases, with 10 bases between. Germline V CDR1 and CDR2: SGHRS, YFSETQ. The receptor was derived from a man older than 75 with acute or convalescent COVID-19. The rearrangement joins TRBV5-1 to TRBJ1-5, with unresolved D. The sample comprised peripheral blood. Written as DNA, the CDR3 is TGCGCCAGCAGCTTGGAAGGCACGGGTCAGCCCCAGCATTTT. Its translation is CASSLEGTGQPQHF.